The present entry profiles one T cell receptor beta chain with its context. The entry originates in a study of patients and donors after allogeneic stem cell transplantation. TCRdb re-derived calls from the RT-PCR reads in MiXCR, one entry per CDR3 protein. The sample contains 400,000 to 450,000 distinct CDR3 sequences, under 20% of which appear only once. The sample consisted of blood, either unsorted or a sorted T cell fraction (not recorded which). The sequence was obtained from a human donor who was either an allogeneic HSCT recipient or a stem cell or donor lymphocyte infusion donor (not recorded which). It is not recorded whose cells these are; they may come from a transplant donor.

In nucleotides, the CDR3 is TGCAGTGCTAGAGAGGCGGGGGCCTCCTACGAGCAGTACTTC. It yields the protein CSAREAGASYEQYF. The rearrangement uses TRBV20-1 and TRBJ2-7, with D possibly matching TRBD2 (7 bases). Per the germline V gene, CDR1 is DFQATT and CDR2 is SNEGSKA (reference sequence). The CDR3 runs 14 residues. Deletions cut 0 bases from V and 0 bases from J, with 9 bases between.